This paragraph covers one TCR beta chain sequence. This entry belongs to a study of technical replicates of blood from a handful of donors. Germline V gene lookup returns CDR1 LGHNA and CDR2 YNFKEQ. V lost 0 bases and J lost 7, with 12 bases in between. The CDR3 is 14 amino acids. Using immunoSEQ multiplex PCR, the repertoire was profiled, and TCRdb retains in-frame clones only, with some absent. Among approximately 73,000 clones listed, over 90% were seen once. The sequenced material came from T cells isolated from PBMCs. The source of this sequence is a human donor in good health. The V and J genes are TRBV4-2 and TRBJ2-5; D possibly corresponds to TRBD2 (5 bases). The CDR3 sequence: CASSQDVREGTQYF. The CDR3 region has the DNA TGTGCCAGCAGCCAAGACGTGAGGGAAGGGACCCAGTACTTC.